This T cell receptor beta chain was captured in a study of blood T cell repertoires in COVID-19. Overall study: In each case, the material was cDNA or gDNA derived from T cells, B-cell-depleted T cells, or PBMCs.

The CDR3 runs to 13 residues. The V gene's germline CDR1 is WNHNN and CDR2 SYGVQD (reference sequence). Unmatched junction bases numbered 7, after V lost 8 bases and J lost 3 bases. Authors' processing steps: Counts of nucleated cells, estimated from reference gene primer amplification, were obtained. Some clones are missing from TCRdb's copy, which holds only in-frame ones; the method was immunoSEQ multiplex PCR. V, J and clone size derive from that table, while D and trimming were established from the DNA sequence. The sample comprises roughly 250,000 clones, roughly 86% of which are singletons, and about 9.2% rests with the top ten.

The chain employs TRBV10-1 and TRBJ2-7; 7 bases agree with TRBD2. The sequence derives from a man aged 35-49 years who had recovered from COVID-19. Sequencing was performed on peripheral blood. The CDR3 coding sequence is TGCGCCAGCCAACTAGCGCCCGACTACGAGCAGTACTTC. Protein sequence: CASQLAPDYEQYF.